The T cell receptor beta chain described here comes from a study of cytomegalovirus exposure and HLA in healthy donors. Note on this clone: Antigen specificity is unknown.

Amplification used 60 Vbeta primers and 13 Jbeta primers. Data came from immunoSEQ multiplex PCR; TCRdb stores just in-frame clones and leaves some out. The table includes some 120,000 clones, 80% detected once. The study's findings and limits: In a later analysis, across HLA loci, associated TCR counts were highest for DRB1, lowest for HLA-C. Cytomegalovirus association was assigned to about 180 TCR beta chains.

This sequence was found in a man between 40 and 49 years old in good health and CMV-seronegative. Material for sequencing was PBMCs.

The CDR3 sequence is CASSSPGQPETQYF. CDR3 in DNA: TGTGCCAGCAGTTCCCCGGGACAGCCAGAGACCCAGTACTTC. The chain combines TRBV6-5 with TRBJ2-5; TRBD1 matches at 7 bases. This CDR3 region has 14 residues. Germline V lookup: CDR1 MNHEY, CDR2 SVGAGI. The V gene end was trimmed by 4 bases and the J gene end by 4 bases; junction bases not matched to a gene: 6.